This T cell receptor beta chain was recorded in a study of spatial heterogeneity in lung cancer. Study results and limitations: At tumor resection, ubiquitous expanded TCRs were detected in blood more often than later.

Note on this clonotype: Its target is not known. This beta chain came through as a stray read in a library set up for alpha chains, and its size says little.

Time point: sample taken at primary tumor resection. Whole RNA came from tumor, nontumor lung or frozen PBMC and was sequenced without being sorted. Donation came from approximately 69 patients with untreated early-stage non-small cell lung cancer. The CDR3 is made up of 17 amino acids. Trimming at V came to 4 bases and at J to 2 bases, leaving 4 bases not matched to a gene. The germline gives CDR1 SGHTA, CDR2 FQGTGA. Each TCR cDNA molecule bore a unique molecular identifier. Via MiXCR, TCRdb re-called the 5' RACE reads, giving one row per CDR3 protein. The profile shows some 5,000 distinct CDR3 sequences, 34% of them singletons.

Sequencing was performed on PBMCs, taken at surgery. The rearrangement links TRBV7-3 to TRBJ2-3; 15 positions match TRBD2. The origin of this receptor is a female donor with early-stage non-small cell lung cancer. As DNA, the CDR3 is TGTGCCAGCAGCTCGGGACTAGCGGGGGGTTACACAGATACGCAGTATTTT. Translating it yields CASSSGLAGGYTDTQYF.